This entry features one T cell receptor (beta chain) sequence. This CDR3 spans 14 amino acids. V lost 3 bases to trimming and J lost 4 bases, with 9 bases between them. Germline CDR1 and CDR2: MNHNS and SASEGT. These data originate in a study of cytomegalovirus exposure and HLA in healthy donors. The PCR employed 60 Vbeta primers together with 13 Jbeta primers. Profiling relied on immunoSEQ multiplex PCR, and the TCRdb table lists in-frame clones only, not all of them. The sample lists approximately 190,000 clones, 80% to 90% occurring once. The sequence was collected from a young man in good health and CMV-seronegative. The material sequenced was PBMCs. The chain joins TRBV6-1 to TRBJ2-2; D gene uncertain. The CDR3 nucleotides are TGTGCCAGCAGTGAGAGTGCGGCCACCGGGGAGCTGTTTTTT. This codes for CASSESAATGELFF.